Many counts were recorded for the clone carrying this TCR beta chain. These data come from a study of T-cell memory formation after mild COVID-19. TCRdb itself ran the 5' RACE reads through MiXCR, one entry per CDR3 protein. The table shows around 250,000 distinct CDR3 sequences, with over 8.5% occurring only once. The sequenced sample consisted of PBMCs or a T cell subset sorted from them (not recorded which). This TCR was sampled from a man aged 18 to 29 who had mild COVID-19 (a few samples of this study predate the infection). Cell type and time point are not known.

The CDR3 is CASSSLSDRATGNTIYF. The DNA of the CDR3 is TGTGCCAGCAGCTCTCTCTCCGACAGGGCTACTGGAAACACCATATATTTT. The chain has TRBV7-8 and TRBJ1-3; 7 positions match TRBD1. The ends lost 4 bases at V and 2 bases at J; junction bases unmatched: 11. Looked up from germline, CDR1 is SGHVS and CDR2 is FQNEAQ. The length of the CDR3 is 17 residues.